A single sample gave rise to the 25 T cell receptor beta chains below, sequenced in a study of blood T cell repertoires in COVID-19. The protocol was immunoSEQ multiplex PCR, while the TCRdb copy is restricted to in-frame clones and leaves out a portion. In the table there are about 39,000 clones, 75% to 85% of which are singletons. The sample taken for sequencing was peripheral blood. The receptors here all came from a human donor in a cohort sampled during active COVID-19.

This chain connects TRBV5-6 to TRBJ1-2; weak D call: TRBD1 (5 bases). This CDR3 region has 13 residues. Germline lookup yields CDR1 SGHDT and CDR2 YYEEEE. V lost 2 bases and J 3 bases, leaving 8 bases between the germline ends. The CDR3 sequence is CASSFQGDYGYTF. CDR3 sequence (DNA): TGTGCCAGCAGCTTTCAGGGTGACTATGGCTACACCTTC.

The V gene is TRBV7-9, the J gene TRBJ1-5, with a possible D match to TRBD1 (5 bases). Between the trimmed V and J ends, which lost 1 base and 6 bases, there was a span of 7 bases. Germline assignment: CDR1 SEHNR and CDR2 FQNEAQ (reference sequence). This CDR3 spans 13 amino acids. CDR3 coding DNA: TGTGCCAGCAGCTTAGGGGGCGGTCAGCCCCAGCATTTT. Protein product: CASSLGGGQPQHF.

This clone appeared once. The rearrangement uses TRBV5-4 and TRBJ1-4; 10 nucleotides agree with TRBD1. Germline V gene sequence: CDR1 SGHNT, CDR2 YYREEE (reference sequence). This CDR3 region has 14 residues. The V and J ends lost 3 bases and 8 bases, in that order; junction bases with no gene match: 4. The CDR3 spells CASSSGTGVEKLFF. DNA of the CDR3: TGTGCCAGCAGCTCCGGGACAGGGGTGGAAAAACTGTTTTTT.

The V and J genes are TRBV18 and TRBJ1-3; D not certain. The CDR3 is made up of 16 amino acids. Germline CDR1 and CDR2: KGHSH and LQKENI. Trimming took off 6 bases at V and 0 bases at J, with 15 bases between the two ends. In DNA, the CDR3 is TGTGCCAGCTCGCCTAGCAGCCCTGACTCTGGAAACACCATATATTTT. Encoded protein: CASSPSSPDSGNTIYF.

The V and J genes are TRBV30 and TRBJ1-3; D gene ambiguous. V was cut by 5 bases and J by 0 bases, with 5 bases left in between. This CDR3 is built from 12 residues. CDR1 is GTSNPN, CDR2 SVGIG, per germline (reference sequence). CDR3 sequence reads: CAWDSSGNTIYF. The DNA for the CDR3 is TGTGCCTGGGACTCCTCTGGAAACACCATATATTTT.

This sequence joins TRBV5-4 and TRBJ2-7; D is possibly TRBD2 (6 bases). The CDR3 contains 14 residues. V was clipped by 0 bases and J by 6 bases, with 13 bases between them. CDR1 is SGHNT and CDR2 is YYREEE in the germline V gene (reference sequence). The CDR3 protein is CASSLARGGAEQYF. The CDR3 nucleotides are TGTGCCAGCAGCTTGGCAAGAGGCGGGGCCGAGCAGTACTTC.

The genes are TRBV4-1 and TRBJ1-2; D not certain. V lost 3 bases, J lost 6 bases, and 17 bases lay in between. This CDR3 comprises 15 residues. The germline CDR1 and CDR2 sequences are MGHRA and YSYEKL. CDR3 sequence (DNA): TGCGCCAGCAGCCAGGGTCGACTTGCTCCAAATGGCTACACCTTC. This sequence encodes CASSQGRLAPNGYTF.

The chain employs TRBV18 and TRBJ1-2; TRBD1 matches 11 bases. Trimming took 4 bases from V and 4 from J; bases not matched to a gene: 5. The CDR3 length is 15 residues. Germline CDR1 reads KGHSH; CDR2 reads LQKENI. DNA of the CDR3: TGTGCCAGCTCACAACAGGGACAGGGGGGCTATGGCTACACCTTC. This translates into CASSQQGQGGYGYTF.

V is TRBV24-1 and J is TRBJ2-2; tentatively, D is TRBD2 (5 bases). V was cut by 10 bases and J by 5 bases, with 7 bases left in between. Per germline, CDR1 KGHDR and CDR2 SFDVKD. CDR3 length: 11 amino acids. The CDR3: CATGDTGELFF. In DNA form, the CDR3 reads TGTGCCACGGGAGATACCGGGGAGCTGTTTTTT.

The chain couples TRBV6-5 to TRBJ1-2; 7 nucleotides agree with TRBD1. This CDR3 spans 15 amino acids. CDR1 is MNHEY, CDR2 SVGAGI, per germline. Trimming removed 5 bases from V and 4 bases from J; junction bases left unmatched: 10. CDR3 DNA: TGTGCCAGCAGTACCCGTACAGGGGTAGCCTATGGCTACACCTTC. Its protein product is CASSTRTGVAYGYTF.

V usage is TRBV3-1 (or the pseudogene TRBV3-2) and J usage is TRBJ1-4, with TRBD1 matching 7 bases. CDR1 and CDR2 from the germline V gene are LGHDT and YNNKEL (reference sequence). The CDR3 covers 13 residues. J was trimmed by 8 bases and V by 4 bases; bases with no gene match: 4. The CDR3 here is CASSPGQREKLFF. As DNA, the CDR3 is TGTGCCAGCAGCCCGGGACAGCGGGAAAAACTGTTTTTT.

Only one count was recorded for this clone. The chain employs TRBV5-1 and TRBJ1-1, with D possibly TRBD1 on 6 matching bases. Per the germline V gene, CDR1 is SGHRS and CDR2 is YFSETQ. The CDR3 is 15 amino acids. V lost 0 bases and J 5 bases, leaving 14 bases between the germline ends. The CDR3 loop is CASSLEWGPRTEAFF. Written as DNA, the CDR3 is TGCGCCAGCAGCTTGGAGTGGGGGCCGAGGACTGAAGCTTTCTTT. The variable domain in full, with the rest retrieved from reference TRBV5-1 and TRBJ1-1, is KAGVTQTPRYLIKTRGQQVTLSCSPISGHRSVSWYQQTPGQGLQFLFEYFSETQRNKGNFPGRFSGRQFSNSRSEMNVSTLELGDSALYLCASSLEWGPRTEAFFGQGTRLTVV.

The J gene is TRBJ2-7, the V gene TRBV5-4; tentative D call: TRBD2 (6 bases). The CDR3 runs 15 residues. V dropped 0 bases and J dropped 3 bases, with 13 bases sitting between them. The germline CDR1 and CDR2 sequences are SGHNT and YYREEE (reference sequence). CDR3 nucleotides: TGTGCCAGCAGCTTGGCCGGGCGGGGAAACTACGAGCAGTACTTC. Translation gives CASSLAGRGNYEQYF.

In its sample, this clone was seen a few times. V usage is TRBV6-5 and J usage is TRBJ1-2; D gene ambiguous. This CDR3 is 16 amino acids long. The germline gives CDR1 MNHEY, CDR2 SVGAGI. Deletions cut 4 bases from V and 4 bases from J, with 19 bases between. The DNA for the CDR3 is TGTGCCAGCAGTTCCTCCCTGGGCGTGGCCACCTATGGCTACACCTTC. Amino acids: CASSSSLGVATYGYTF.

The rearrangement uses TRBV5-4 and TRBJ1-2, with TRBD1 matching 12 bases. Germline V gene lookup returns CDR1 SGHNT and CDR2 YYREEE (reference sequence). Unmatched junction bases numbered 11, after V lost 4 bases and J lost 7 bases. The CDR3 contains 16 residues. As DNA, the CDR3 is TGTGCCAGCAGCACGGGGGGACAGGGGGCATTCGGTGGCTACACCTTC. Residues: CASSTGGQGAFGGYTF.

This clone appeared once. J is TRBJ2-7 and V is TRBV11-3; the D gene is possibly TRBD2 (6 bases). Germline loops: CDR1 SGHNT, CDR2 YENEEA. The CDR3 contains 13 residues. Between the trimmed V and J ends, which lost 1 base and 5 bases, there was a span of 9 bases. CDR3 loop: CASSLAGDHEQYF. The CDR3 region has the DNA TGTGCCAGCAGCTTAGCGGGAGACCACGAGCAGTACTTC.

The chain recombines TRBV6-2 or TRBV6-3 with TRBJ2-1; 7 nucleotides align to TRBD2. Germline loops: CDR1 MNHEY, CDR2 SVGEGT. J was trimmed by 6 bases and V by 4 bases; bases with no gene match: 9. There are 15 residues in the CDR3. CDR3 amino acids: CASSSLGEGPNEQFF. The CDR3 DNA follows: TGTGCCAGCAGTTCTTTAGGGGAGGGCCCCAATGAGCAGTTCTTC.

CDR3 DNA: TGTGCCAGCAGTTACTCCGCCCGGCCCCTCCACTTT. As protein: CASSYSARPLHF. J is TRBJ1-6 and V is TRBV6-5; unclear D gene. Germline V gene lookup returns CDR1 MNHEY and CDR2 SVGAGI. The CDR3 is 12 amino acids. Trimming removed 0 bases from V and 13 bases from J, with 7 bases in between.

This clone has only a few counts. This chain uses TRBV5-5 with TRBJ2-7; 7 bases line up with TRBD2. The ends lost 0 bases at V and 3 bases at J; junction bases unmatched: 12. Looked up from germline, CDR1 is SGHKS and CDR2 is YYEKEE (reference sequence). The CDR3 totals 17 residues. CDR3 DNA sequence: TGTGCCAGCAGCTTGGCAGGCGGGAGTCGAAATTACTACGAGCAGTACTTC. It is translated as CASSLAGGSRNYYEQYF.

V and J are TRBV4-1 and TRBJ2-3; TRBD2 matches at 8 bases. This CDR3 comprises 15 residues. V lost 4 bases and J lost 3; bases outside the gene matches: 6. Germline lookup yields CDR1 MGHRA and CDR2 YSYEKL. The CDR3 reads CASSLAGLSTDTQYF. The DNA of the CDR3 is TGCGCCAGCAGCCTAGCGGGACTGTCGACAGATACGCAGTATTTT.

The CDR3 loop reads CASSLASGGTDTQYF. For the CDR3, the DNA is TGCGCCAGCAGCTTGGCTAGCGGGGGCACAGATACGCAGTATTTT. The chain employs TRBV5-1 and TRBJ2-3, with TRBD2 matching 9 bases. The V segment lost 0 bases and the J segment 1 base; nucleotides outside the gene matches: 0. The CDR3 contains 15 residues. In germline, CDR1 is SGHRS, CDR2 YFSETQ.

The chain has TRBV5-1 and TRBJ2-5, with TRBD2 identical over 7 bases. With V trimmed by 6 bases and J by 5 bases, 10 bases remained unmatched. There are 14 residues in the CDR3. CDR1 and CDR2 (germline): SGHRS, YFSETQ. CDR3 nucleotides: TGCGCCAGCAATCTGGCGGGAGTGCATGAGACCCAGTACTTC. As protein: CASNLAGVHETQYF.

The chain carries TRBV29-1 and TRBJ1-1, with D maybe TRBD1 (5 bases). Trimming removed 0 bases from V and 3 bases from J, with 11 bases in between. Germline V gives CDR1 SQVTM, CDR2 ANQGSEA. The CDR3 length is 14 residues. In DNA, the CDR3 is TGCAGCGTTGAAGATCGGGGGGTAGACACTGAAGCTTTCTTT. Encoded protein: CSVEDRGVDTEAFF.

The rearrangement uses TRBV7-2 and TRBJ2-7; TRBD1 agrees at 7 bases. CDR3 length equals 15 residues. V lost 5 bases, J lost 1 base, and 8 bases stayed unmatched. Germline V gene lookup returns CDR1 SGHTA and CDR2 FQGNSA. CDR3 DNA: TGTGCCAGCAGCCGTCGGGCAGGGGGTTCCTACGAGCAGTACTTC. It encodes CASSRRAGGSYEQYF.

CDR3 nucleotides: TGTGCCAGCAGCCCCGCCGGGACTAGGACCAATGAGCAGTTCTTC. Translation gives CASSPAGTRTNEQFF. The chain carries TRBV5-4 and TRBJ2-1; 8 bases agree with TRBD2. From germline, CDR1 is SGHNT and CDR2 YYREEE (reference sequence). The CDR3 consists of 15 residues. The V and J ends lost 4 bases and 6 bases, in that order; junction bases with no gene match: 9.